One TCR beta chain is described in this entry. The sample is drawn from a study of blood T cell repertoires in COVID-19. Clones were read by immunoSEQ multiplex PCR, and TCRdb kept only the in-frame ones, dropping some. The table lists some 170,000 clones, more than 70% of them singletons. Sequenced input: PBMCs or T cells enriched from blood (not recorded which). The source of this sequence is a man between 40 and 49 years old who had recovered from COVID-19.

DNA for the CDR3: TGTGCCAGCAGCCAAGATCACGGGGTGAGCGGGGCCAACGTCCTGACTTTC. It encodes CASSQDHGVSGANVLTF. The chain recombines TRBV14 with TRBJ2-6, with D tentatively TRBD2 (5 bases). The CDR3 is 17 residues long. Germline CDR1 reads SGHDN; CDR2 reads FVKESK. V lost 0 bases and J lost 4, with 13 bases in between.